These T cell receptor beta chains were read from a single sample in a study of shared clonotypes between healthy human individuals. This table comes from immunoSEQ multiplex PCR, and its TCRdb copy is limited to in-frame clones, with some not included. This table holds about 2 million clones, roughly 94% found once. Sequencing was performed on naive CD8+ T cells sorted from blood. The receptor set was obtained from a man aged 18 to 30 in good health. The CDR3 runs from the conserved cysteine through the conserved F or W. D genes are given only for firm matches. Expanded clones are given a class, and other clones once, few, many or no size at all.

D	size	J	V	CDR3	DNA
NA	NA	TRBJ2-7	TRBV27	CASSLKGPPYEQYF	TGTGCCAGCAGTTTGAAAGGTCCCCCCTACGAGCAGTACTTC
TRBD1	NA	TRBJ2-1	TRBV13	CASSLGQGNYNEQFF	TGTGCCAGCAGCTTAGGACAGGGGAACTACAATGAGCAGTTCTTC
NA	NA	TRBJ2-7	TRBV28	CASSPRQFPYEQYF	TGTGCCAGCAGTCCGCGACAGTTTCCCTACGAGCAGTACTTC
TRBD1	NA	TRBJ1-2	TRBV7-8	CASSLGTGDGYTF	TGTGCCAGCAGCTTAGGGACAGGGGACGGCTACACCTTC
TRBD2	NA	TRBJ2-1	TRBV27	CASSSRGSSYNEQFF	TGTGCCAGCAGTTCGCGGGGGAGCTCCTACAATGAGCAGTTCTTC
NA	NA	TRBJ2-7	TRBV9	CASSRWERTAISYEQYF	TGTGCCAGCAGCAGGTGGGAGAGAACAGCAATCTCCTACGAGCAGTACTTC
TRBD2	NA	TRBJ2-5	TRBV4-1	CASSPIREGPRETQYF	TGCGCCAGCAGCCCCATCCGGGAGGGCCCTCGAGAGACCCAGTACTTC
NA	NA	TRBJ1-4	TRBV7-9	CASSLVDSGTEKLFF	TGTGCCAGCAGCTTAGTCGATTCAGGGACTGAAAAACTGTTTTTT
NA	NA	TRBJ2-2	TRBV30	CAWSPFTGELFF	TGTGCCTGGAGTCCCTTTACCGGGGAGCTGTTTTTT
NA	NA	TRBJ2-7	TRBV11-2	CASTPGLTGYEQYF	TGTGCCAGCACCCCGGGCCTTACGGGGTACGAGCAGTACTTC
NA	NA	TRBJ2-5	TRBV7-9	CASSPLTVQETQYF	TGTGCCAGCAGCCCTCTCACGGTCCAAGAGACCCAGTACTTC
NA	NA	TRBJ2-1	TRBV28	CASSLKGVTGFLYNEQFF	TGTGCCAGCAGTTTAAAGGGGGTTACAGGGTTTCTCTACAATGAGCAGTTCTTC
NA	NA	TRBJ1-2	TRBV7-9	CASSLAPGQINYGYTF	TGTGCCAGCAGCTTAGCTCCCGGACAGATTAACTATGGCTACACCTTC
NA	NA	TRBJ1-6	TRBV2	CASRDSHNSPLHF	TGTGCCAGCAGGGACAGTCATAATTCACCCCTCCACTTT
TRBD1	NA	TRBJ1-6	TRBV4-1	CASSRETGYNSPLHF	TGCGCCAGCAGCCGCGAGACAGGGTATAATTCACCCCTCCACTTT
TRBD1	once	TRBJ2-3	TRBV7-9	CASSPLGGHTDTQYF	TGTGCCAGCAGCCCTCTAGGGGGCCATACAGATACGCAGTATTTT
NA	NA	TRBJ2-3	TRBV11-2	CASSLGLRGDTDTQYF	TGTGCCAGCAGCTTAGGACTAAGGGGGGACACAGATACGCAGTATTTT
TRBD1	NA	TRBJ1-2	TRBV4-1	CASSPGTGLGYTF	TGCGCCAGCAGCCCCGGGACAGGGCTTGGCTACACCTTC
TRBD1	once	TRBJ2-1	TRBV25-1	CASSESTGIYNEQFF	TGTGCCAGCAGTGAATCGACAGGGATTTACAATGAGCAGTTCTTC
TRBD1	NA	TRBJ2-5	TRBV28	CASSDRERGGETQYF	TGTGCCAGTTCGGACAGGGAGCGAGGTGGAGAGACCCAGTACTTC
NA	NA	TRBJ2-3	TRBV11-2	CASSLEVGLSTDTQYF	TGTGCCAGCAGCTTAGAAGTGGGGCTTAGCACAGATACGCAGTATTTT
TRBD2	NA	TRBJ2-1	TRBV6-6	CASSSLAGGLNEQFF	TGTGCCAGCAGTTCCCTAGCGGGGGGGCTCAATGAGCAGTTCTTC
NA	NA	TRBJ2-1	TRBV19	CASAEGLVSYNEQFF	TGTGCCAGTGCCGAAGGCCTCGTTTCCTACAATGAGCAGTTCTTC
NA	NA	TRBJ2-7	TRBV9	CASSPTGGADEQYF	TGTGCCAGCAGCCCCACTGGGGGAGCGGACGAGCAGTACTTC
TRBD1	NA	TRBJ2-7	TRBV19	CASSSATGGEYEQYF	TGTGCCAGTAGTTCCGCTACAGGGGGAGAATACGAGCAGTACTTC
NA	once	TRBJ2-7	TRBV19	CASPGPQWGSYEQYF	TGTGCCAGTCCCGGGCCTCAGTGGGGGTCCTACGAGCAGTACTTC
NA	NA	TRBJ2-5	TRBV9	CASSQEGATQYF	TGTGCCAGCAGCCAGGAGGGGGCGACCCAGTACTTC
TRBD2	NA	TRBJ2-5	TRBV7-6	CASSLSWLAGQETQYF	TGTGCCAGCAGCTTATCCTGGCTAGCGGGACAAGAGACCCAGTACTTC
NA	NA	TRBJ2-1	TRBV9	CASSVGAYNEQFF	TGTGCCAGCAGCGTAGGCGCATACAATGAGCAGTTCTTC
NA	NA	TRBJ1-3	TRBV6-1	CASSEGSLVTPRALNTIYF	TGTGCCAGCAGTGAAGGCTCTCTCGTTACACCCAGGGCTTTAAACACCATATATTTT
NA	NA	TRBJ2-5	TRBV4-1	CASSQTGRGETQYF	TGCGCCAGCAGCCAAACAGGACGGGGAGAGACCCAGTACTTC
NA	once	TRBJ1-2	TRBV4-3	CASSQDRANYGYTF	TGCGCCAGCAGCCAAGACAGAGCTAACTATGGCTACACCTTC